The 20 T cell receptor beta chains given below trace back to one sample, sequenced in a study of shared clonotypes between healthy human individuals. Profiled with immunoSEQ multiplex PCR; TCRdb holds only in-frame clones, not every one. The sample holds roughly 2.2 million clones, 85% to 95% seen once. The specimen sequenced was naive CD4+ T cells from PBMCs. The subset was: CD45RA+ positively selected. These receptors all stem from a man between 18 and 29 years old in good health. Some clones in this sample may be carry-over from other donors' samples.

The genes are TRBV7-4 and TRBJ1-5; D uncertain. CDR3 size: 11 residues. The germline V and J ends were trimmed by 3 bases and 9 bases, with 6 bases remaining between them. Germline lookup yields CDR1 SGHVT and CDR2 SQSDAQ. The CDR3: CASSFDRPQHF. Here the CDR3 DNA reads TGTGCCAGCAGCTTCGATCGGCCCCAGCATTTT.

This clone was observed a handful of times. V and J are TRBV5-8 and TRBJ1-1; possibly TRBD1 for D (6 bases). This CDR3 contains 14 residues. Germline CDR1 and CDR2: SGHTS and YDEGEE. V lost 0 bases, J lost 1 base, and 7 bases lay in between. The CDR3 nucleotides read TGTGCCAGCAGCTTGGGCAGGGGGAACACTGAAGCTTTCTTT. Translated, it gives CASSLGRGNTEAFF.

The chain recombines TRBV2 with TRBJ2-3; a weak D match, TRBD1 (5 bases). The CDR3 contains 12 residues. The V and J ends lost 2 bases and 11 bases respectively, with 11 bases between them. CDR1 and CDR2 (germline): SNHLY, FYNNEI. The CDR3 reads CASSELGDGQYF. The CDR3 DNA reads as TGTGCCAGCAGTGAACTAGGGGATGGGCAGTATTTT.

In DNA, the CDR3 is TGTGCCAGCAGCACCTTCAGGGGGCTAGCCGCCGAGCAGTACTTC. It is translated as CASSTFRGLAAEQYF. The chain carries TRBV7-2 and TRBJ2-7; the match to TRBD1 covers 8 bases. This CDR3 is 15 amino acids long. Germline lookup yields CDR1 SGHTA and CDR2 FQGNSA. With V trimmed by 5 bases and J by 6 bases, 12 bases remained unmatched.

This sequence joins TRBV7-9 and TRBJ2-7; TRBD2 agrees at 8 bases. CDR1 is SEHNR, CDR2 FQNEAQ, per germline (reference sequence). The length of the CDR3 is 11 residues. V dropped 9 bases and J dropped 5; count of bases not matched to a gene: 3. The CDR3 DNA is TGTGCCAGTCGGGAGGGGGACGAGCAGTACTTC. This encodes CASREGDEQYF.

CDR3 protein: CASTRWGVDYGYTF. The DNA of the CDR3 is TGTGCCAGCACCCGGTGGGGGGTGGACTATGGCTACACCTTC. J is TRBJ1-2 and V is TRBV5-6, with D possibly being TRBD1 (5 bases). The germline V gene encodes CDR1 SGHDT and CDR2 YYEEEE. This CDR3 is 14 amino acids long. Trimming took 6 bases from V and 3 from J, leaving 15 bases between them.

J is TRBJ1-1 and V is TRBV5-1; 7 bases align to TRBD1. The germline gives CDR1 SGHRS, CDR2 YFSETQ. The ends lost 0 bases at V and 1 base at J; junction bases unmatched: 3. The CDR3 spans 15 residues. In DNA form, the CDR3 reads TGCGCCAGCAGCTTGGGCCCAGGGGGGAACACTGAAGCTTTCTTT. It encodes CASSLGPGGNTEAFF.

The CDR3 nucleotides read TGCGCCAGCAGTGAGCCCTGGACTAGCACCTCCTACAATGAGCAGTTCTTC. Its translation: CASSEPWTSTSYNEQFF. V and J are TRBV10-1 and TRBJ2-1, with TRBD2 identical over 8 bases. Trimming removed 2 bases from V and 0 bases from J; junction bases left unmatched: 6. The CDR3 has 17 amino acids. Germline V gives CDR1 WNHNN, CDR2 SYGVQD (reference sequence).

The table lists this clone with a few counts. The chain uses TRBV30 and TRBJ1-2; D ambiguous. The V gene lost 4 bases and the J gene lost 0 bases, with 3 bases spanning the gap. The CDR3 spans 11 residues. Germline V gene sequence: CDR1 GTSNPN, CDR2 SVGIG (reference sequence). The CDR3 sequence: CAWTSNYGYTF. The CDR3 nucleotides are TGTGCCTGGACTTCTAACTATGGCTACACCTTC.

The chain couples TRBV7-6 to TRBJ2-3; TRBD2 agrees at 11 bases. V trimming: 0 bases; J trimming: 3 bases; junction bases outside the gene matches: 2. Germline CDR1 SGHVS, CDR2 FNYEAQ. This CDR3 spans 16 amino acids. CDR3 sequence (DNA): TGTGCCAGCAGCTTAGCGCCTAGCGGGGGGACAGATACGCAGTATTTT. Its translation: CASSLAPSGGTDTQYF.

About this clone: Other DNA sequences of this sample code for an identical CDR3. The V and J genes are TRBV5-1 and TRBJ2-3; D is unresolved. This CDR3 is built from 14 residues. Germline CDR1 is SGHRS and CDR2 is YFSETQ. With 0 bases removed from V and 1 base from J, the gap between germline ends came to 6 bases. CDR3: CASSLEARTDTQYF. The CDR3 DNA follows: TGCGCCAGCAGCTTGGAGGCCCGCACAGATACGCAGTATTTT.

The genes are TRBV7-6 and TRBJ1-2; 7 positions agree with TRBD1. J gave up 5 bases and V 5 bases, and 14 bases lay outside the gene matches. Germline V CDR1 and CDR2: SGHVS, FNYEAQ. The CDR3 sequence is 16 residues long. For the CDR3, the DNA is TGTGCCAGCAGCCTATCCCCATTGGGACAGTTGTATGGCTACACCTTC. Its translation: CASSLSPLGQLYGYTF. Based on the CDR3 plus reference TRBV7-6 and TRBJ1-2, the full variable domain is GAGVSQSPRYKVTKRGQDVALRCDPISGHVSLYWYRQALGQGPEFLTYFNYEAQQDKSGLPNDRFSAERPEGSISTLTIQRTEQRDSAMYRCASSLSPLGQLYGYTFGSGTRLTVV.

On this clone: Other DNA variants within this sample encode the same CDR3. V gene TRBV29-1 combines with J gene TRBJ2-5; D uncertain. CDR3 length: 11 amino acids. Trimming stripped 4 bases from V and 4 bases from J, with 7 bases between. Germline V gene data show CDR1 as SQVTM and CDR2 as ANQGSEA. DNA of the CDR3: TGCAGCGTTGTACGCGGAGAGACCCAGTACTTC. This encodes CSVVRGETQYF.

This clone was seen just once. The rearrangement uses TRBV29-1 and TRBJ2-3; D is unresolved. Germline loops: CDR1 SQVTM, CDR2 ANQGSEA. V was trimmed by 7 bases and J by 2 bases, leaving 10 bases between them. This CDR3 has 12 residues. The CDR3 DNA follows: TGCAGCGCCTCGCCCCCCACAGATACGCAGTATTTT. This codes for CSASPPTDTQYF.

This clone was seen once. This chain connects TRBV19 to TRBJ1-5; 9 positions agree with TRBD1. Germline assignment: CDR1 LNHDA and CDR2 SQIVND (reference sequence). The CDR3 is made up of 15 amino acids. V was clipped by 4 bases and J by 7 bases; unmatched bases: 8. The CDR3 spells CASSTTGTGNQPQHF. The CDR3 DNA is TGTGCCAGTAGTACCACCGGGACAGGGAACCAGCCCCAGCATTTT.

The chain uses TRBV28 and TRBJ1-5; 7 positions agree with TRBD1. The CDR3 totals 15 residues. The V gene end was trimmed by 2 bases and the J gene end by 6 bases; junction bases not matched to a gene: 7. Germline V gene sequence: CDR1 MDHEN, CDR2 SYDVKM. CDR3 sequence: CASSLAQGSAQPQHF. CDR3 DNA sequence: TGTGCCAGCAGTTTAGCACAGGGGTCGGCTCAGCCCCAGCATTTT.

The V and J genes are TRBV18 and TRBJ2-7; TRBD1 aligns across 7 bases. CDR3 size: 14 residues. The germline CDR1 and CDR2 sequences are KGHSH and LQKENI. J gave up 5 bases and V 3 bases, and 7 bases lay outside the gene matches. For the CDR3, the DNA is TGTGCCAGCTCACCTCTCGACAGGGTGAACGAGCAGTACTTC. Translated: CASSPLDRVNEQYF. Full variable domain (outside the CDR3, taken from reference TRBV18 and TRBJ2-7): NAGVMQNPRHLVRRRGQEARLRCSPMKGHSHVYWYRQLPEEGLKFMVYLQKENIIDESGMPKERFSAEFPKEGPSILRIQQVVRGDSAAYFCASSPLDRVNEQYFGPGTRLTVT.

V and J are TRBV18 and TRBJ2-5; 10 nucleotides line up with TRBD1. Germline CDR1 KGHSH, CDR2 LQKENI. This CDR3 spans 15 amino acids. V gave up 5 bases and J gave up 5 bases; unmatched junction bases: 8. CDR3 coding DNA: TGTGCCAGCTCATCCGGGACAGGGGTCAGGGAGACCCAGTACTTC. Translating it yields CASSSGTGVRETQYF.

This clone was detected once. The chain carries TRBV6-5 and TRBJ2-1, with TRBD1 as a possible D gene (6 bases). CDR3 length: 15 amino acids. Germline CDR1 and CDR2: MNHEY and SVGAGI. The V gene lost 4 bases and the J gene lost 6 bases, with 16 bases spanning the gap. CDR3 residues: CASSSLPGTTNEQFF. CDR3 nucleotide sequence: TGTGCCAGCAGTTCACTGCCCGGGACAACCAATGAGCAGTTCTTC.

The V call is TRBV6-6, the J call TRBJ1-2; D not certain. CDR3 length: 12 residues. Trimming left V 7 bases short and J 0 bases short, with 6 bases between. Germline V gives CDR1 MNHNY, CDR2 SVGAGI (reference sequence). CDR3 in DNA: TGTGCCAGCATGATCTCTAACTATGGCTACACCTTC. This encodes CASMISNYGYTF.